What follows describes a single T cell receptor (beta chain). This entry is derived from a study of cytomegalovirus exposure and HLA in healthy donors. PCR employed 60 Vbeta and 13 Jbeta primers. The data were produced by immunoSEQ multiplex PCR, yet TCRdb's version contains in-frame clones alone and is incomplete. This repertoire shows under 90,000 clones, roughly 75% found once; its top ten account for approximately 2%. The V gene's germline CDR1 is ENHRY and CDR2 SYGVKD. The junction had 11 bases not matched to a gene; V was cut back by 10 bases and J by 7 bases. CDR3 size: 13 residues. The rearrangement joins TRBV10-3 to TRBJ1-1; 8 bases align to TRBD1. This receptor was identified in a man between 35 and 55 years old in good health and CMV-seronegative. What was sequenced was PBMCs. This CDR3 is CATRGQGAVEAFF. In DNA form, the CDR3 reads TGTGCCACCCGGGGGCAGGGGGCGGTTGAAGCTTTCTTT.